Presented here are 18 T cell receptor beta chains from one specimen sequenced in a study of blood T cell repertoires in COVID-19. Profiled with immunoSEQ multiplex PCR; TCRdb holds only in-frame clones, not every one. This table holds some 300,000 clones, 88% found once. The sequenced sample was PBMCs or T cells enriched from blood (not recorded which). The receptor set was obtained from a woman aged 60-70 years in a cohort exposed to, infected with or recovered from COVID-19 (not recorded which).

The V call is TRBV19, the J call TRBJ2-7; 9 bases line up with TRBD1. The CDR3 runs 14 residues. V shed 5 bases, J shed 2 bases, and the junction held 4 bases outside the gene matches. CDR1 LNHDA and CDR2 SQIVND come from the germline V gene (reference sequence). The CDR3 nucleotides read TGTGCCAGTAGTCAGGGACAGGGCCCCTACGAGCAGTACTTC. The encoded protein is CASSQGQGPYEQYF.

V and J are TRBV9 and TRBJ2-7; D unclear. Trimming cost V 2 bases and J 0 bases, with 9 bases left between them. The germline CDR1 and CDR2 sequences are SGDLS and YYNGEE. The CDR3 extends over 14 amino acids. In DNA form, the CDR3 reads TGTGCCAGCAGCGTTGGCTGGGCCTCCTACGAGCAGTACTTC. Its protein is CASSVGWASYEQYF.

This rearrangement joins TRBV27 to TRBJ1-6; no clear D gene. CDR3 length: 15 amino acids. V lost 6 bases, J lost 3 bases, and 12 bases lay in between. The germline V gene encodes CDR1 MNHEY and CDR2 SMNVEV (reference sequence). The CDR3 loop reads CASRLEQLYNSPLHF. CDR3 bases: TGTGCCAGCAGGCTCGAACAGCTCTATAATTCACCCCTCCACTTT.

This clone was detected once. The chain couples TRBV28 to TRBJ2-7; 7 bases fit TRBD2. The CDR3 spans 14 residues. Trimming took 6 bases from V and 7 from J; bases not matched to a gene: 12. CDR1 is MDHEN, CDR2 SYDVKM, per germline. CDR3 amino acids: CASSGFGGSGEQYF. CDR3 nucleotides: TGTGCCAGCAGCGGATTCGGGGGGAGTGGGGAGCAGTACTTC. Full variable domain (outside the CDR3, taken from reference TRBV28 and TRBJ2-7): DVKVTQSSRYLVKRTGEKVFLECVQDMDHENMFWYRQDPGLGLRLIYFSYDVKMKEKGDIPEGYSVSREKKERFSLILESASTNQTSMYLCASSGFGGSGEQYFGPGTRLTVT.

The chain combines TRBV24-1 with TRBJ2-1; 7 positions match TRBD1. The CDR3 is 16 amino acids. V was pared by 1 base and J by 5 bases, with 7 bases of the junction left unmatched. Germline V CDR1 and CDR2: KGHDR, SFDVKD. The CDR3, as DNA: TGTGCCACCAGTGATTTAGGGGGCAGTCATCACAATGAGCAGTTCTTC. Its protein is CATSDLGGSHHNEQFF.

The chain uses TRBV12-3 or TRBV12-4 and TRBJ2-7, with 7 bases matching TRBD1. Trimming took 3 bases from V and 1 from J; bases not matched to a gene: 0. This CDR3 contains 13 residues. The chain's CDR3 is CASSLDRSYEQYF. CDR3 in DNA: TGTGCCAGCAGTTTGGACAGGTCCTACGAGCAGTACTTC.

This clone has a single count. The rearrangement links TRBV5-1 to TRBJ2-7; D ambiguous. The CDR3 loop spans 15 amino acids. Germline loops: CDR1 SGHRS, CDR2 YFSETQ. Trimming pared 2 bases from V and 5 bases from J, leaving 17 bases between. CDR3 DNA sequence: TGCGCCAGCAGCTTATCGTCCGGGTCCTTGAACGAGCAGTACTTC. This encodes CASSLSSGSLNEQYF.

The CDR3 sequence is CASSVAVRGNTGELFF. DNA of the CDR3: TGTGCCAGCAGCGTAGCGGTCAGGGGTAACACCGGGGAGCTGTTTTTT. The chain employs TRBV9 and TRBJ2-2; the D gene is possibly TRBD1 (6 bases). Germline V gives CDR1 SGDLS, CDR2 YYNGEE. The CDR3 extends over 16 amino acids. V was cut by 0 bases and J by 2 bases, with 11 bases left in between.

This chain joins TRBV5-8 and TRBJ1-1; weak D call: TRBD1 (5 bases). Germline loops: CDR1 SGHTS, CDR2 YDEGEE. There are 13 residues in the CDR3. The V and J ends lost 0 bases and 4 bases respectively, with 7 bases between them. The CDR3 coding sequence is TGTGCCAGCAGCTTGGGCAGGGCCACTGAAGCTTTCTTT. Protein product: CASSLGRATEAFF.

J is TRBJ1-1 and V is TRBV2, with 10 bases that match TRBD1. Germline CDR1 is SNHLY and CDR2 is FYNNEI. The junction had 4 bases not matched to a gene; V was cut back by 6 bases and J by 0 bases. The CDR3 runs to 15 residues. CDR3 bases: TGTGCCAGCAGCCGACAGGGGGCAATGAACACTGAAGCTTTCTTT. Residues: CASSRQGAMNTEAFF.

V and J are TRBV5-1 and TRBJ1-6; D ambiguous. Trimming removed 3 bases at V and 4 bases at J, with 20 bases between. The germline CDR1 and CDR2 sequences are SGHRS and YFSETQ. CDR3 size: 18 residues. The CDR3 bases are TGCGCCAGCAGCTGGGAAAGGCTAGGGAGTGATTATAATTCACCCCTCCACTTT. Encoded protein: CASSWERLGSDYNSPLHF.

This chain connects TRBV6-2 or TRBV6-3 to TRBJ1-2; D not certain. Germline V gene data show CDR1 as MNHEY and CDR2 as SVGEGT. Trimming stripped 3 bases from V and 0 bases from J, with 14 bases between. The CDR3 consists of 16 residues. CDR3 sequence (DNA): TGTGCCAGCAGTTATCGAAAAAGCGGGTCTAACTATGGCTACACCTTC. The encoded protein is CASSYRKSGSNYGYTF.

CDR3 protein: CASSGTGDFNQPQHF. The CDR3 DNA is TGTGCCAGCAGTGGGACAGGGGATTTTAATCAGCCCCAGCATTTT. This chain connects TRBV2 to TRBJ1-5; TRBD1 agrees at 9 bases. V trimming: 4 bases; J trimming: 4 bases; junction bases outside the gene matches: 5. Germline values: CDR1 SNHLY, CDR2 FYNNEI. CDR3 size: 15 residues.

This clone appeared a single time. The V gene is TRBV4-2, the J gene TRBJ1-2; D gene unclear. Germline CDR1 and CDR2: LGHNA and YNFKEQ. V lost 1 base and J 6 bases, leaving 15 bases between the germline ends. The CDR3 runs to 15 residues. The CDR3 nucleotides read TGTGCCAGCAGCCAAGTCCAGACAATTTTAGATGGCTACACCTTC. Protein product: CASSQVQTILDGYTF.

This clone was recorded once. The chain joins TRBV28 to TRBJ1-2, with D tentatively TRBD1 (6 bases). The length of the CDR3 is 15 residues. V was shortened by 9 bases and J by 0 bases, with 17 bases between the two germline ends. Germline CDR1 and CDR2: MDHEN and SYDVKM. The CDR3 sequence: CASYRTGTPNYGYTF. CDR3 in DNA: TGTGCCAGTTACAGAACCGGGACACCTAACTATGGCTACACCTTC.

The chain carries TRBV6-5 and TRBJ1-5; 9 bases are a match to TRBD1. The length of the CDR3 is 15 residues. The germline V gene has CDR1 MNHEY and CDR2 SVGAGI. The V segment lost 5 bases and the J segment 2 bases; nucleotides outside the gene matches: 4. CDR3 sequence: CASSPDRGGNQPQHF. CDR3 nucleotides: TGTGCCAGCAGTCCGGACAGGGGCGGCAATCAGCCCCAGCATTTT.

This chain links TRBV6-2 or TRBV6-3 with TRBJ1-1; D may be TRBD1 (5 bases). Trimming removed 5 bases from V and 1 base from J, with 11 bases in between. The CDR3 contains 14 residues. The germline CDR1 and CDR2 sequences are MNHEY and SVGEGT. CDR3 sequence (DNA): TGTGCCAGCAGTCAAAGGAGGGGGAACACTGAAGCTTTCTTT. Translation: CASSQRRGNTEAFF.

The chain uses TRBV5-1 and TRBJ2-7; 7 bases align to TRBD2. Germline CDR1 and CDR2: SGHRS and YFSETQ. Germline trimming cut 4 bases from V and 1 base from J; bases unmatched to any gene: 11. The CDR3 runs to 16 residues. The DNA for the CDR3 is TGCGCCAGCAGCCCGCTGGTAGGGAGGGCGTCCTACGAGCAGTACTTC. The encoded protein is CASSPLVGRASYEQYF.